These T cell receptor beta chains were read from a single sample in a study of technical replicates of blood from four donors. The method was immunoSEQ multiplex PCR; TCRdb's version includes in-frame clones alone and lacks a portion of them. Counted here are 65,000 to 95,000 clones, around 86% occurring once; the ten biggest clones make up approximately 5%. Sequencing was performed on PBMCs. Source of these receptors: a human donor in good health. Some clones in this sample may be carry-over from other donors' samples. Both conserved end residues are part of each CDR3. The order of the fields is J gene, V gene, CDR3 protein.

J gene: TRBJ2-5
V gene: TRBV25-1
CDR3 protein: CASSAEGRRSQYF

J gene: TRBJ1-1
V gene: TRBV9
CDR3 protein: CASNRGRTNTEAFF

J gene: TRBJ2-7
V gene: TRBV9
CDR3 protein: CASSVGGQGIYEQYF

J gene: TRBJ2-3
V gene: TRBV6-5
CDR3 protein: CASSYSRVGTQYF

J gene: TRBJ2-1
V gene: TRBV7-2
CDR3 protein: CASSPPTGTNEQFF

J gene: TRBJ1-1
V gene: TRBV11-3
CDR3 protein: CASSQTGRRNTEAFF

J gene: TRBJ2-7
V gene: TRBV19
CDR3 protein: CASSDTGRSYEQYF

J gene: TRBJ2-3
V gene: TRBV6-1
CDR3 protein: CASNLGQGETDTQYF

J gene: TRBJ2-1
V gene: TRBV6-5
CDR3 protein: CASSYSGGHFSEQFF

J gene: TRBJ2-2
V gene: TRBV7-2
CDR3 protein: CASSFYSLRAGELFF

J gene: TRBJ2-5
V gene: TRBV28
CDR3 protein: CASCPGRLETQYF

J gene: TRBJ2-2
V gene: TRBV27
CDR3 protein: CASSFLGQSGELFF

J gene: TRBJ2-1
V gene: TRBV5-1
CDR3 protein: CASSYGLAVNNEQFF

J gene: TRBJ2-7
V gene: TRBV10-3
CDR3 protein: CATNPGSDYEQYF

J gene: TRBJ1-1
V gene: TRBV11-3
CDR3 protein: CASSPGGNFMNTEAFF

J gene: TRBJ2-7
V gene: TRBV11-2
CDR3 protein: CASSSGVAPSYEQYF

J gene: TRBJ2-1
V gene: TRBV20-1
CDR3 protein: CSATAGGEQFF

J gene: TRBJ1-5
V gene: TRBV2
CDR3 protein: CASRLGSNQPQHF

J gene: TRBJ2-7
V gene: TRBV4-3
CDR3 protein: CASSQVQGPYEQYF

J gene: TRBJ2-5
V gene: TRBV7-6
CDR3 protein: CASSLGLAGGRETQYF